A single sample is the source of the 28 T cell receptor beta chains below, sequenced in a study of beta chain features in type 1 diabetes. The whole isolated RNA underwent reverse transcription, so sequencing captured expressed TCRB transcripts. Clones were read by immunoSEQ multiplex PCR, and TCRdb kept only the in-frame ones, dropping some. Here the sample spans 630,000 or so clones, roughly an eighth being singletons. Study-wide findings and caveats: Type 1 diabetes patients had TCRB CDR3s that were shorter (moderately but significantly so) in all four CD4+ subsets.

Their antigens remain unidentified. The sequenced sample was naive CD4+ T cells from blood. The receptor source for this set is a man younger than 35 with type 1 diabetes.

This clone was seen more than once but under ten times. Other DNA sequences in this specimen translate into the identical CDR3. The chain is built from TRBV5-1 and TRBJ2-6; no definite D call. The germline V and J ends were trimmed by 1 base and 2 bases, with 7 bases remaining between them. The germline CDR1 and CDR2 sequences are SGHRS and YFSETQ. This CDR3 contains 15 residues. The CDR3 spells CASSLLETGANVLTF. CDR3 sequence (DNA): TGCGCCAGCAGCTTGTTGGAGACTGGGGCCAACGTCCTGACTTTC.

This clone was seen a handful of times. The V and J genes are TRBV5-6 and TRBJ1-1, with 7 bases lining up with TRBD1. The CDR3 runs to 14 residues. After removal of 0 bases from V and 1 base from J, the junction contained 0 bases not matched to a gene. The germline gives CDR1 SGHDT, CDR2 YYEEEE. This CDR3 reads CASSLGDRNTEAFF. In DNA form, the CDR3 reads TGTGCCAGCAGCTTGGGGGACAGGAACACTGAAGCTTTCTTT.

The rearrangement links TRBV7-9 to TRBJ1-2, with D perhaps matching TRBD1 (6 bases). Germline V gene sequence: CDR1 SEHNR, CDR2 FQNEAQ (reference sequence). The length of the CDR3 is 15 residues. V was shortened by 1 base and J by 5 bases, with 14 bases between the two germline ends. For the CDR3, the DNA is TGTGCCAGCAGCTTAGGATTTCGGACAGAGTATGGCTACACCTTC. Its protein is CASSLGFRTEYGYTF.

This rearrangement joins TRBV18 to TRBJ1-1; the D gene is possibly TRBD1 (6 bases). The CDR3 has 14 residues. Between the trimmed V and J ends, which lost 5 bases and 6 bases, there was a span of 16 bases. Germline lookup yields CDR1 KGHSH and CDR2 LQKENI. CDR3 in DNA: TGTGCCAGCTCAGCCTTTGAGGGGGACGCTGAAGCTTTCTTT. Translation: CASSAFEGDAEAFF.

The sample holds a few counts of this clone. A junction end diverges from the germline sequence, so it may reflect a read error. The gene calls are TRBV30 and TRBJ2-7; D perhaps matches TRBD2 (7 bases). In germline, CDR1 is GTSNPN, CDR2 SVGIG (reference sequence). This CDR3 has 14 amino acids. The CDR3 DNA reads as TGTGCCGGGAGTGTTGGGGAGGGGGTCTACGAGCAGTACTTC. This translates into CAGSVGEGVYEQYF.

CDR3 region: CASSFPGQGGYEQYF. CDR3 nucleotides: TGTGCCAGCAGTTTCCCGGGACAGGGAGGTTACGAGCAGTACTTC. The J gene is TRBJ2-7, the V gene TRBV27, with TRBD1 matching over 9 bases. The V and J ends lost 3 bases and 4 bases, in that order; junction bases with no gene match: 7. The germline V gene encodes CDR1 MNHEY and CDR2 SMNVEV (reference sequence). This CDR3 comprises 15 residues.

This clone was counted only a few times. The chain carries TRBV9 and TRBJ2-1; D not resolved. Trimming took off 5 bases at V and 8 bases at J, with 14 bases between the two ends. Germline lookup yields CDR1 SGDLS and CDR2 YYNGEE. The CDR3 consists of 13 residues. CDR3: CASRAPGNDEQFF. CDR3 DNA: TGTGCCAGCAGGGCCCCCGGCAATGATGAGCAGTTCTTC.

This chain links TRBV28 with TRBJ2-3; possibly TRBD1 for D (7 bases). V was shortened by 3 bases and J by 2 bases, with 15 bases between the two germline ends. CDR1 and CDR2 (germline): MDHEN, SYDVKM. The CDR3 is 16 residues long. The CDR3 loop is CASSLGGQGDTDTQYF. The CDR3 region has the DNA TGTGCCAGCAGTTTGGGGGGCCAGGGGGACACAGATACGCAGTATTTT.

This clone was observed a handful of times. This chain uses TRBV28 with TRBJ2-7; 12 positions match TRBD2. V was clipped by 6 bases and J by 5 bases; unmatched bases: 8. Germline lookup yields CDR1 MDHEN and CDR2 SYDVKM. CDR3 length: 15 amino acids. CDR3: CASRIWTSGKNEQYF. CDR3 sequence (DNA): TGTGCCAGCAGAATCTGGACTAGCGGGAAAAACGAGCAGTACTTC.

This clone was picked up a small number of times. The gene calls are TRBV15 and TRBJ1-5; D is unresolved. Germline V lookup: CDR1 LNHNV, CDR2 YYDKDF (reference sequence). The CDR3 has 13 amino acids. V was pared by 2 bases and J by 6 bases, with 8 bases between. CDR3 coding DNA: TGTGCCACCAGCAGACTAACCTCTCAGCCCCAGCATTTT. Translated: CATSRLTSQPQHF.

This clone came up a few times. The chain combines TRBV2 with TRBJ1-1, with 9 bases lining up with TRBD1. Germline trimming cut 6 bases from V and 3 bases from J; bases unmatched to any gene: 5. The CDR3 loop spans 14 amino acids. In germline, CDR1 is SNHLY, CDR2 FYNNEI. CDR3 nucleotides: TGTGCCAGCAGCGGACAGGGGTTGCACACTGAAGCTTTCTTT. This encodes CASSGQGLHTEAFF.

The chain has TRBV25-1 and TRBJ1-4; 10 bases align to TRBD1. The CDR3 runs to 15 residues. Germline V gene lookup returns CDR1 MGHDK and CDR2 SYGVNS. The V and J ends lost 3 bases and 8 bases, in that order; junction bases with no gene match: 6. The CDR3 bases are TGTGCCAGCAGTGATCGACAGGGGGCGCGGGAAAAACTGTTTTTT. Translating it yields CASSDRQGAREKLFF.

The rearrangement joins TRBV7-2 to TRBJ2-3, with 9 bases identical to TRBD1. Germline CDR1 and CDR2: SGHTA and FQGNSA. The length of the CDR3 is 16 residues. Germline trimming cut 1 base from V and 1 base from J; bases unmatched to any gene: 3. In DNA, the CDR3 is TGTGCCAGCAGCTTAGATAGGACAGGGGGCACAGATACGCAGTATTTT. It specifies CASSLDRTGGTDTQYF.

The genes are TRBV7-2 and TRBJ1-3; the D is unclear. Trimming removed 7 bases from V and 5 bases from J, with 9 bases in between. The CDR3 consists of 12 residues. CDR1 is SGHTA and CDR2 is FQGNSA in the germline V gene. The CDR3: CASTTGRNTIYF. Written as DNA, the CDR3 is TGTGCCAGCACCACCGGACGAAACACCATATATTTT.

This clone was counted between two and nine times. V gene TRBV27 combines with J gene TRBJ1-6; D not resolved. Germline CDR1 and CDR2: MNHEY and SMNVEV (reference sequence). CDR3 length: 16 amino acids. V lost 3 bases to trimming and J lost 6 bases, with 15 bases between them. The CDR3: CASSLVARLSNSPLHF. DNA of the CDR3: TGTGCCAGCAGTTTGGTAGCCCGGCTGTCTAATTCACCCCTCCACTTT.

There are a few counts of this clone. The chain couples TRBV7-9 to TRBJ2-5, with D hard to call. V lost 5 bases to trimming and J lost 1 base, with 8 bases between them. The germline V gene has CDR1 SEHNR and CDR2 FQNEAQ (reference sequence). The CDR3 totals 13 residues. The CDR3, as DNA: TGTGCCAGCAGCCCCTACTCCCAAGAGACCCAGTACTTC. Protein: CASSPYSQETQYF. Complete variable domain (other parts from reference TRBV7-9 and TRBJ2-5): DTGVSQNPRHKITKRGQNVTFRCDPISEHNRLYWYRQTLGQGPEFLTYFQNEAQLEKSRLLSDRFSAERPKGSFSTLEIQRTEQGDSAMYLCASSPYSQETQYFGPGTRLLVL.

This chain joins TRBV30 and TRBJ1-5, with TRBD1 matching over 7 bases. The V and J ends lost 3 bases and 6 bases, in that order; junction bases with no gene match: 11. Germline-derived CDR1 and CDR2 are GTSNPN and SVGIG (reference sequence). This CDR3 has 15 residues. The CDR3 region is CAWRLTGASSQPQHF. The DNA of the CDR3 is TGTGCCTGGAGGCTTACAGGGGCTTCGTCTCAGCCCCAGCATTTT.

The rearrangement uses TRBV6-5 and TRBJ2-1; the D gene is possibly TRBD2 (6 bases). Trimming took 4 bases from V and 1 from J, leaving 14 bases between them. CDR3 length: 16 amino acids. Germline V gene lookup returns CDR1 MNHEY and CDR2 SVGAGI. CDR3 coding DNA: TGTGCCAGCAGTTCCCGTGTGGGGGGATCCTACAATGAGCAGTTCTTC. This gives the protein CASSSRVGGSYNEQFF.

This clone occurred a few times. CDR3 residues: CASSQGTGNQPQHF. For the CDR3, the DNA is TGTGCCAGCAGCCAAGGGACAGGAAATCAGCCCCAGCATTTT. This chain links TRBV5-6 with TRBJ1-5, with TRBD1 matching 8 bases. The CDR3 consists of 14 residues. Germline lookup yields CDR1 SGHDT and CDR2 YYEEEE. The trim removed 4 bases at V and 4 bases at J, leaving 4 bases unmatched.

This clone was observed a few times. The gene calls are TRBV7-9 and TRBJ1-1, with D perhaps TRBD1 (5 bases). Trimming removed 5 bases at V and 0 bases at J, with 10 bases between. Germline-derived CDR1 and CDR2 are SEHNR and FQNEAQ (reference sequence). The CDR3 runs 14 residues. The CDR3 loop reads CASSLQVMNTEAFF. The CDR3 nucleotides are TGTGCCAGCAGCCTACAGGTGATGAACACTGAAGCTTTCTTT.

This clone has just a few counts. The rearrangement joins TRBV7-3 to TRBJ1-1, with D possibly being TRBD1 (6 bases). Germline values: CDR1 SGHTA, CDR2 FQGTGA. This CDR3 is 11 amino acids long. The germline V and J ends were trimmed by 4 bases and 8 bases, with 8 bases remaining between them. CDR3 region: CASSWGTEAFF. CDR3 sequence (DNA): TGTGCCAGCAGCTGGGGGACAGAAGCTTTCTTT.

This clone appeared a few times. The V gene is TRBV13, the J gene TRBJ2-5; D may be TRBD2 (5 bases). Trimming took off 5 bases at V and 2 bases at J, with 12 bases between the two ends. Germline V gene data show CDR1 as PRHDT and CDR2 as FYEKMQ (reference sequence). The CDR3 contains 14 residues. The CDR3 is CASSLRTGQETQYF. The CDR3 DNA is TGTGCCAGCAGCCTCAGAACGGGACAAGAGACCCAGTACTTC.

This clone was counted only a few times. The V and J genes are TRBV28 and TRBJ1-3; D gene ambiguous. The CDR3 runs 13 residues. V was shortened by 6 bases and J by 0 bases, with 6 bases between the two germline ends. Germline loops: CDR1 MDHEN, CDR2 SYDVKM. As DNA, the CDR3 is TGTGCCAGCAGCCTTCCCTCTGGAAACACCATATATTTT. It yields the protein CASSLPSGNTIYF. The complete variable domain, with remaining parts taken from reference TRBV28 and TRBJ1-3, reads DVKVTQSSRYLVKRTGEKVFLECVQDMDHENMFWYRQDPGLGLRLIYFSYDVKMKEKGDIPEGYSVSREKKERFSLILESASTNQTSMYLCASSLPSGNTIYFGEGSWLTVV.

This clone turned up a few times. The chain carries TRBV6-5 and TRBJ2-5; the D is unclear. The CDR3 sequence is 14 residues long. Germline loops: CDR1 MNHEY, CDR2 SVGAGI. With 6 bases removed from V and 1 base from J, the gap between germline ends came to 12 bases. The DNA of the CDR3 is TGTGCCAGCAGGGTCGGTGGCGGCCAAGAGACCCAGTACTTC. This gives the protein CASRVGGGQETQYF.

This clone was picked up a small number of times. The chain joins TRBV2 to TRBJ2-3, with 7 bases lining up with TRBD2. Germline CDR1 SNHLY, CDR2 FYNNEI. CDR3 length: 13 amino acids. The J segment lost 1 base and the V segment lost 5 bases, leaving 0 bases of the junction unmatched. The CDR3 protein is CASSSGGTDTQYF. For the CDR3, the DNA is TGTGCCAGCAGTAGCGGGGGCACAGATACGCAGTATTTT. The whole variable domain, filled in from reference TRBV2 and TRBJ2-3, reads EPEVTQTPSHQVTQMGQEVILRCVPISNHLYFYWYRQILGQKVEFLVSFYNNEISEKSEIFDDQFSVERPDGSNFTLKIRSTKLEDSAMYFCASSSGGTDTQYFGPGTRLTVL.

This clone was counted ten times or more. The chain employs TRBV10-3 and TRBJ2-1, with a tentative D call TRBD2 (6 bases). CDR3 size: 11 residues. V was pared by 2 bases and J by 10 bases, with 6 bases between. The germline gives CDR1 ENHRY, CDR2 SYGVKD. The CDR3: CAISEREEQFF. In nucleotides, the CDR3 is TGTGCCATCAGTGAGCGGGAGGAGCAGTTCTTC.

In this sample, this clone turned up a few times. The chain joins TRBV11-3 to TRBJ2-2; weak D call: TRBD1 (6 bases). CDR1 and CDR2 (germline): SGHNT, YENEEA. With 4 bases removed from V and 6 bases from J, the gap between germline ends came to 9 bases. CDR3 length: 13 residues. CDR3 residues: CASSSYRAGELFF. The CDR3 nucleotides read TGTGCCAGCAGCTCCTACAGGGCCGGGGAGCTGTTTTTT.

This clone turned up a few times. The V and J genes are TRBV4-1 and TRBJ1-5; no reliable D call. The CDR3 is made up of 15 amino acids. Deletions cut 3 bases from V and 1 base from J, with 10 bases between. Germline values: CDR1 MGHRA, CDR2 YSYEKL. The CDR3, as DNA: TGCGCCAGCAGCCAGGCTGGAGGGAGCAATCAGCCCCAGCATTTT. This sequence encodes CASSQAGGSNQPQHF.